The source of this TCR beta chain is a study of cytomegalovirus exposure and HLA in healthy donors. The study's findings and limits: An analysis that came later showed most CMV-associated TCR beta chains appearing HLA-restricted. A prior analysis recorded that most TCR beta V segments were productive about 87% or about 30% of the time.

The PCR made use of 60 Vbeta and 13 Jbeta primers. Here immunoSEQ multiplex PCR was the method, and the copy in TCRdb shows in-frame clones only, minus some. This sample carries around 150,000 clones, with 1.3% going to the ten biggest clones. Trimming removed 5 bases from V and 6 bases from J, with 11 bases in between. The CDR3 runs 13 residues. Germline assignment: CDR1 SNHLY and CDR2 FYNNEI. Regarding donors, all were healthy bone marrow donors. Details on this clone: What it binds is unknown.

The chain uses TRBV2 and TRBJ1-5; D remains unclear. The sequence came from a woman in her sixties or seventies in good health and CMV-seronegative. The specimen was PBMCs. The CDR3 DNA follows: TGTGCCAGCAGTTTACGGGGATTTCAGCCCCAGCATTTT. Protein sequence: CASSLRGFQPQHF.